This T cell receptor beta chain was obtained from a study of beta chain features in type 1 diabetes. Regarding the study as a whole: Whether TCRB rearrangement is influenced by HLA type went unresolved here. Within each of all four CD4+ subsets, Type 1 diabetes patients had TCRB CDR3s that were moderately but significantly shorter.

The authors reverse transcribed all of the isolated RNA, so sequencing captured expressed TCRB transcripts. Data came from immunoSEQ multiplex PCR; TCRdb stores just in-frame clones and leaves some out. The data show about 650,000 clones, about an eighth seen once. The CDR3 runs to 14 residues. Germline-derived CDR1 and CDR2 are SGHRS and YFSETQ. Trimming removed 0 bases at V and 6 bases at J, with 10 bases between. Details on this clone: The antigen remains unidentified.

V gene TRBV5-1 combines with J gene TRBJ1-5; D is unclear. Sequencing was done on a sample of naive CD4+ T cells from blood. The TCR sequence derives from a man aged 25-40 years with type 1 diabetes. In DNA form, the CDR3 reads TGCGCCAGCAGCTTGGACGCAATGGCTCAGCCCCAGCATTTT. It is translated as CASSLDAMAQPQHF.